Listed below are T cell receptor beta chains from one sample, sequenced in a study of T cell responses to AZD1222 COVID-19 vaccine. Clones were sequenced by immunoSEQ multiplex PCR, and TCRdb holds only the in-frame ones, with some missing. The sample lists around 88,000 clones; 85% to 90% were seen once. The sequenced sample was peripheral blood, obtained on day 0 of AZD1222 vaccination. These TCRs come from an adult in good health. The CDR3 runs from the conserved cysteine through the conserved F or W.

>TRBV28
CASSFSLGDTGTSGASYNEQFF
>TRBV6-1
CASSGGPGQGYHEQFF
>TRBV10-3
CAITEGPDTIYF
>TRBV19
CASSILSEGNQPQHF
>TRBV28
CASTLQGSFSTDTQYF
>TRBV28
CASEPGVNEKLFF
>TRBV28
CASSGGIYYGYTF
>TRBV28
CASSSLPQEAFF
>TRBV19
CASSISGPRGNQPQHF
>TRBV6-5
CASSYVAANEQFF
>TRBV27
CASSLRTDSRQLNIQYF
>TRBV6-5
CASSSWSGGYDTEAFF
>TRBV19
CASSLKANGYTF